The 12 T cell receptor beta chains below come from one sample, sequenced in a study of cytomegalovirus exposure and HLA in healthy donors. The PCR had 60 Vbeta and 13 Jbeta primers. Assay: immunoSEQ multiplex PCR; the TCRdb copy retains only in-frame clones and omits some. The sample consists of some 160,000 clones, around 79% of them appearing once. Source material: PBMCs. The source of these receptors is a woman aged 40 to 50 in good health and CMV-seronegative.

This clone has a single count. The V call is TRBV5-1, the J call TRBJ2-1, with D hard to call. CDR1 is SGHRS, CDR2 YFSETQ, per germline. Trimming cost V 4 bases and J 7 bases, with 12 bases left between them. The CDR3 runs 13 residues. CDR3 bases: TGCGCCAGCAGCGTAGATAGAATGAATGAGCAGTTCTTC. It is translated as CASSVDRMNEQFF. The full variable domain, completed using reference TRBV5-1 and TRBJ2-1, is KAGVTQTPRYLIKTRGQQVTLSCSPISGHRSVSWYQQTPGQGLQFLFEYFSETQRNKGNFPGRFSGRQFSNSRSEMNVSTLELGDSALYLCASSVDRMNEQFFGPGTRLTVL.

The rearrangement links TRBV19 to TRBJ1-5; 9 bases line up with TRBD1. The J segment lost 4 bases and the V segment lost 5 bases, leaving 6 bases of the junction unmatched. In germline, CDR1 is LNHDA, CDR2 SQIVND (reference sequence). The CDR3 contains 15 residues. CDR3 bases: TGTGCCAGTAGTCGGCTCGGGACAGGGAATCAGCCCCAGCATTTT. It encodes CASSRLGTGNQPQHF.

The CDR3, as DNA: TGCGCCAGCAGCCAAGTGTCAGGGGCCGGTGGCTACACCTTC. Its translation is CASSQVSGAGGYTF. J is TRBJ1-2 and V is TRBV4-1, with a possible D match to TRBD1 (6 bases). Germline V gene lookup returns CDR1 MGHRA and CDR2 YSYEKL. V shed 1 base and J shed 7 bases, with 13 bases lying between them. This CDR3 is built from 14 residues.

This clone was seen a handful of times. The rearrangement uses TRBV6-5 and TRBJ1-1; D is possibly TRBD1 (5 bases). The CDR3 loop spans 14 amino acids. Germline CDR1 reads MNHEY; CDR2 reads SVGAGI. V was clipped by 7 bases and J by 0 bases, with 12 bases between them. CDR3 sequence (DNA): TGTGCCAGCAACACGGGACTGATGAACACTGAAGCTTTCTTT. Translating it yields CASNTGLMNTEAFF.

The rearrangement joins TRBV18 to TRBJ1-1; 7 positions agree with TRBD1. J lost 4 bases, V lost 2 bases, and 4 bases had no gene match. This CDR3 is built from 14 residues. The germline V gene encodes CDR1 KGHSH and CDR2 LQKENI. In nucleotides, the CDR3 is TGTGCCAGCTCACCAAACAGGGGTTTCACTGAAGCTTTCTTT. This translates into CASSPNRGFTEAFF.

The chain employs TRBV11-3 and TRBJ1-3; D might be TRBD1 (6 bases). Trimming pared 6 bases from V and 3 bases from J, leaving 15 bases between. The CDR3 covers 15 residues. Germline assignment: CDR1 SGHNT and CDR2 YENEEA. The CDR3 here is CASSQQGSFGNTIYF. CDR3 coding DNA: TGTGCCAGCAGTCAACAGGGATCATTTGGAAACACCATATATTTT.

This chain connects TRBV15 to TRBJ2-3, with TRBD2 matching over 7 bases. V shed 1 base and J 3 bases; nucleotides not matched to a gene: 7. Germline CDR1 and CDR2: LNHNV and YYDKDF (reference sequence). The CDR3 sequence is 16 residues long. In DNA form, the CDR3 reads TGTGCCACCAGCAGAGTTCGCGGGGGATTGACAGATACGCAGTATTTT. As protein: CATSRVRGGLTDTQYF.

CDR3 protein: CASSLAGGRRETQYF. The CDR3, as DNA: TGTGCCAGCAGCTTAGCGGGGGGACGGAGAGAGACCCAGTACTTC. V usage is TRBV7-6 and J usage is TRBJ2-5, with D maybe TRBD2 (6 bases). Germline lookup yields CDR1 SGHVS and CDR2 FNYEAQ. Trimming took off 0 bases at V and 4 bases at J, with 12 bases between the two ends. This CDR3 has 15 residues.

This clone appeared a few times. This chain connects TRBV5-4 to TRBJ1-1; D gene uncertain. Germline V gene data show CDR1 as SGHNT and CDR2 as YYREEE (reference sequence). The CDR3 is made up of 12 amino acids. The V end lost 2 bases, the J end lost 8 bases, and 10 bases lay between the germline ends. The DNA of the CDR3 is TGTGCCAGCAGCTTCGAGAAGTGGGAAGCTTTCTTT. This gives the protein CASSFEKWEAFF. Full variable domain (outside the CDR3, taken from reference TRBV5-4 and TRBJ1-1): ETGVTQSPTHLIKTRGQQVTLRCSSQSGHNTVSWYQQALGQGPQFIFQYYREEENGRGNFPPRFSGLQFPNYSSELNVNALELDDSALYLCASSFEKWEAFFGQGTRLTVV.

This chain uses TRBV10-3 with TRBJ2-1; 12 bases line up with TRBD2. CDR3 length: 16 amino acids. Germline CDR1 reads ENHRY; CDR2 reads SYGVKD. V lost 5 bases to trimming and J lost 7 bases; unmatched junction nucleotides: 9. The DNA for the CDR3 is TGTGCCATCAGTAGACCTAGCGGGGGGGCCTCGAATGAGCAGTTCTTC. This codes for CAISRPSGGASNEQFF.

This clone has just one count. This chain connects TRBV5-1 to TRBJ2-5; 9 bases fit TRBD1. V shed 4 bases, J shed 5 bases, and the junction held 9 bases outside the gene matches. The CDR3 runs to 15 residues. Germline values: CDR1 SGHRS, CDR2 YFSETQ. The CDR3 nucleotides are TGCGCCAGCAGCCCGGCGACAGGGGGGGTCGAGACCCAGTACTTC. Residues: CASSPATGGVETQYF.

The chain employs TRBV7-9 and TRBJ1-4; the D is unclear. The CDR3 is 15 amino acids. V was trimmed by 2 bases and J by 1 base, leaving 8 bases between them. The germline V gene encodes CDR1 SEHNR and CDR2 FQNEAQ (reference sequence). CDR3 bases: TGTGCCAGCAGCTTACTGGGAGGAACTAATGAAAAACTGTTTTTT. Amino acid sequence: CASSLLGGTNEKLFF.